These T cell receptor beta chains were read from a single sample in a study of shared clonotypes between healthy human individuals. Profiling relied on immunoSEQ multiplex PCR, and the TCRdb table lists in-frame clones only, not all of them. The table lists about 2.3 million clones, about 90% of them singletons. The sequenced material came from naive CD4+ T cells from PBMCs. These TCRs come from a man aged 18 to 30 in good health. Some clones in this sample may be carry-over from other donors' samples. CDR3s include the opening cysteine and the closing phenylalanine or tryptophan. D genes are given only for firm matches. Only some rows state a clone size, as once, few, many or a class for expanded clones.

cdr3_length: 16; clone_size: -; v_call: TRBV5-6; d_call: TRBD2; j_call: TRBJ2-1; cdr3_aa: CASSLLSGGIYNEQFF; cdr3_nt: TGTGCCAGCAGCTTACTTAGCGGGGGGATCTACAATGAGCAGTTCTTC
cdr3_length: 15; clone_size: -; v_call: TRBV5-8; d_call: TRBD2; j_call: TRBJ2-5; cdr3_aa: CASSRGLANKETQYF; cdr3_nt: TGTGCCAGCAGCAGAGGACTAGCGAACAAAGAGACCCAGTACTTC
cdr3_length: 12; clone_size: -; v_call: TRBV15; d_call: -; j_call: TRBJ2-7; cdr3_aa: CATSSMTREQYF; cdr3_nt: TGTGCCACCAGCAGCATGACTCGGGAGCAGTACTTC
cdr3_length: 12; clone_size: once; v_call: TRBV29-1; d_call: TRBD1; j_call: TRBJ1-1; cdr3_aa: CSVESRDSEAFF; cdr3_nt: TGCAGCGTTGAATCTAGGGACAGTGAAGCTTTCTTT
cdr3_length: 15; clone_size: -; v_call: TRBV2; d_call: TRBD1; j_call: TRBJ2-2; cdr3_aa: CASRSGQTQTGELFF; cdr3_nt: TGTGCCAGCAGATCGGGACAGACCCAGACTGGGGAGCTGTTTTTT
cdr3_length: 14; clone_size: -; v_call: TRBV7-8; d_call: -; j_call: TRBJ1-4; cdr3_aa: CASSLGPGDEKLFF; cdr3_nt: TGTGCCAGCAGCTTAGGGCCAGGGGATGAAAAACTGTTTTTT
cdr3_length: 15; clone_size: -; v_call: TRBV5-6; d_call: TRBD1; j_call: TRBJ1-2; cdr3_aa: CASSFGTGGLDGYTF; cdr3_nt: TGTGCCAGCAGCTTTGGGACAGGGGGCTTGGACGGCTACACCTTC
cdr3_length: 14; clone_size: -; v_call: TRBV5-5; d_call: -; j_call: TRBJ2-1; cdr3_aa: CASSLTQGPHEQFF; cdr3_nt: TGTGCCAGCAGCTTGACACAAGGGCCCCATGAGCAGTTCTTC
cdr3_length: 15; clone_size: -; v_call: TRBV9; d_call: -; j_call: TRBJ1-1; cdr3_aa: CASSAGGLGNTEAFF; cdr3_nt: TGTGCCAGCAGCGCGGGCGGGTTAGGGAACACTGAAGCTTTCTTT
cdr3_length: 12; clone_size: -; v_call: TRBV6-1; d_call: -; j_call: TRBJ2-7; cdr3_aa: CASSNPTEGQYF; cdr3_nt: TGTGCCAGCAGTAACCCCACCGAGGGGCAGTACTTC
cdr3_length: 14; clone_size: -; v_call: TRBV6-5; d_call: -; j_call: TRBJ2-7; cdr3_aa: CASSPRDMGYEQYF; cdr3_nt: TGTGCCAGCAGTCCCCGGGACATGGGCTACGAGCAGTACTTC
cdr3_length: 17; clone_size: -; v_call: TRBV5-1; d_call: TRBD2; j_call: TRBJ2-3; cdr3_aa: CASSPAVAGGFTDTQYF; cdr3_nt: TGCGCCAGCAGCCCCGCCGTGGCGGGAGGGTTCACAGATACGCAGTATTTT
cdr3_length: 13; clone_size: -; v_call: TRBV6-1; d_call: -; j_call: TRBJ2-5; cdr3_aa: CASSFQGRETQYF; cdr3_nt: TGTGCCAGCAGCTTCCAGGGTCGAGAGACCCAGTACTTC
cdr3_length: 11; clone_size: -; v_call: TRBV7-9; d_call: -; j_call: TRBJ2-1; cdr3_aa: CASSFRAEQFF; cdr3_nt: TGTGCCAGCAGCTTCAGGGCTGAGCAGTTCTTC
cdr3_length: 16; clone_size: -; v_call: TRBV4-1; d_call: TRBD2; j_call: TRBJ2-4; cdr3_aa: CASSPGTSGIVNIQYF; cdr3_nt: TGCGCCAGCAGCCCTGGGACTAGCGGGATAGTAAACATTCAGTACTTC
cdr3_length: 13; clone_size: -; v_call: TRBV25-1; d_call: -; j_call: TRBJ1-5; cdr3_aa: CASSGDSYQPQHF; cdr3_nt: TGTGCCAGCAGTGGAGACAGTTATCAGCCCCAGCATTTT
cdr3_length: 14; clone_size: few; v_call: TRBV5-6; d_call: TRBD1; j_call: TRBJ2-7; cdr3_aa: CASSTGTGAYEQYF; cdr3_nt: TGTGCCAGCAGCACCGGGACAGGGGCCTACGAGCAGTACTTC
cdr3_length: 18; clone_size: -; v_call: TRBV2; d_call: -; j_call: TRBJ2-6; cdr3_aa: CASRDHGYSSSGANVLTF; cdr3_nt: TGTGCCAGCAGAGATCACGGATATAGTTCCTCTGGGGCCAACGTCCTGACTTTC